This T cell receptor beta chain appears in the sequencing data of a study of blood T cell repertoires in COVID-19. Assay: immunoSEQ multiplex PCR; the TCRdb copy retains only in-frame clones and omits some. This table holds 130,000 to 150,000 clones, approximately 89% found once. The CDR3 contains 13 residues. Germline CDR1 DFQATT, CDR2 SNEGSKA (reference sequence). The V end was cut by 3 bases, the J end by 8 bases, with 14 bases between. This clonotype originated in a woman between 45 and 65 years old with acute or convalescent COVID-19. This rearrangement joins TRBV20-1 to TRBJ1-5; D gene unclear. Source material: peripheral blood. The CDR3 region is CSASDDSIKPQHF. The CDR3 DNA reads TGCAGTGCTAGTGATGACTCAATAAAGCCCCAGCATTTT.